This is a list of T cell receptor beta chains from one sample in a study of post-analysis software for immune sequencing data. Using its own MiXCR run on the PCR reads, TCRdb lists one record per CDR3 protein. Seen here are 650,000 to 850,000 distinct CDR3 sequences, approximately 53% observed once, and the top ten hold about 4.5%. Material: blood. These receptors all come from a girl aged 5 to 17 with multiple sclerosis. Both conserved end residues are part of each CDR3. D genes are given only for firm matches. Not every row has a clone size; where given, it reads once, few, many or a size class.

>TRBJ2-7|TRBV6-1|TRBD1|-
TGTGCCAGCAGGCTGGTAGGGGGCGACTACGAGCAGTACTTC
CASRLVGGDYEQYF
>TRBJ2-4|TRBV20-1|-|-
TGCAGTGCTATTTTGAGGAGGACCCTAGCCAAAAACATTCAGTACTTC
CSAILRRTLAKNIQYF
>TRBJ1-5|TRBV27|TRBD1|many
TGTGCCAGCAGTTTGGTTGGAGGGACAGGGGCATATAGCAATCAGCCCCAGCATTTT
CASSLVGGTGAYSNQPQHF
>TRBJ2-5|TRBV14|TRBD1|once
TGTGCCAGCAGCCAAGATGGGACAGGAAAAGAGACCCAGTACTTC
CASSQDGTGKETQYF
>TRBJ1-1|TRBV5-1|TRBD1|-
TGCGCCAGCAGCCCACAGGGACAGGGGCTGAGTGAAGCTTTCTTT
CASSPQGQGLSEAFF
>TRBJ2-7|TRBV6-2/TRBV6-3|-|-
TGTGCCAGCAGTGGAACCGGGACTCCGAAGGACTACGAGCAGTACTTC
CASSGTGTPKDYEQYF
>TRBJ2-3|TRBV7-7|-|-
TGTGCCAGCAGCTTAGGGGGGGGGCATACAGATACGCAGTATTTT
CASSLGGGHTDTQYF
>TRBJ2-5|TRBV20-1|-|-
TGCAGTGCAAAAAAACAACTGACTTTCGGAGAGACCCAGTACTTC
CSAKKQLTFGETQYF
>TRBJ2-5|TRBV7-2|TRBD2|-
TGTGCCAGCAGCTTAGAGTGGCGGGGGGCCTCCAAAGAGACCCAGTACTTC
CASSLEWRGASKETQYF
>TRBJ1-5|TRBV29-1|-|-
TGCAGCGTTGAAGGGGGCGGGAATCAGCCCCAGCATTTT
CSVEGGGNQPQHF
>TRBJ2-3|TRBV20-1|-|once
TGCAGTGCTAGGGACGTAAACACAGATACGCAGTATTTT
CSARDVNTDTQYF
>TRBJ2-1|TRBV29-1|TRBD1|few
TGCAGCGCCGAAGGGGACAGATACAATGAGCAGTTCTTC
CSAEGDRYNEQFF
>TRBJ2-1|TRBV7-6|TRBD2|-
TGTGCCAGCAGCCATTCTAGCGGGAGCATATACAATGAGCAGTTCTTC
CASSHSSGSIYNEQFF
>TRBJ2-5|TRBV7-9|TRBD1|-
TGTGCCAGCAGCAGCTCACAGGGGGCAATGTACTTC
CASSSSQGAMYF
>TRBJ1-1|TRBV7-3|-|-
TGTGCCAGTAGCCCAACAGGGAGGCCAACTGAAGCTTTCTTT
CASSPTGRPTEAFF
>TRBJ2-1|TRBV5-4|TRBD2|-
TGTGCCAGCAGCACCGCAGCGGGATTCAATGAGCAGTTCTTC
CASSTAAGFNEQFF
>TRBJ2-4|TRBV11-2|TRBD1|-
TGCGCCAGCAGCCGGGGTAGGCAGGGGGCGATTAACATTCAGTACTTC
CASSRGRQGAINIQYF
>TRBJ2-3|TRBV12-3/TRBV12-4|-|-
TGTGCCAGCAGTCGGCAAGGGGCGGGAATCTCCACAGATACGCAGTATTTT
CASSRQGAGISTDTQYF
>TRBJ2-7|TRBV7-8|-|-
TGTGCCAGCAGCTTATTCGGGGGCGAGCAGTACTTC
CASSLFGGEQYF
>TRBJ2-6|TRBV7-9|-|-
TGTGCCAGCAGCTTATCGGAACAGGCCAACGTCCTGACTTTC
CASSLSEQANVLTF
>TRBJ2-7|TRBV27|TRBD1|-
TGTGCCAGCAGCAGAGACCGGGACAGGGCCTACGAGCAGTACTTC
CASSRDRDRAYEQYF
>TRBJ2-7|TRBV12-3/TRBV12-4|TRBD2|-
TGTGCCAGCAGCATACCTCGGGGGGGCCACGAGCAGTACTTC
CASSIPRGGHEQYF
>TRBJ1-1|TRBV7-6|-|-
TGTGCCAGCAGCGCCCGAACATCCGCTGAAGCTTTCTTT
CASSARTSAEAFF
>TRBJ1-4|TRBV7-9|TRBD1|-
TGTGCCACCCGGGAGACAGGGGTAGGGGAAAAACTGTTTTTT
CATRETGVGEKLFF
>TRBJ2-7|TRBV6-5|-|few
TGTGCCAGCAGTTACTCGCAGGGAATCCCTTACGAGCAGTACTTC
CASSYSQGIPYEQYF
>TRBJ2-7|TRBV2|-|-
TGTGCCAGCAGTGTCGACAGGTTTTACGAGCAGTACTTC
CASSVDRFYEQYF
>TRBJ2-7|TRBV5-1|-|-
TGCGCCAGCAGTGGCTTGATCTACGAGCAGTACTTC
CASSGLIYEQYF
>TRBJ2-1|TRBV5-1|-|-
TGCGCCAGCAGCTTGCCCGGACTTGATGAGCAGTTCTTC
CASSLPGLDEQFF
>TRBJ2-7|TRBV7-6|-|few
TGTGCCAGCAGCTTAGGCAGGGAGGAGCAGTACTTC
CASSLGREEQYF